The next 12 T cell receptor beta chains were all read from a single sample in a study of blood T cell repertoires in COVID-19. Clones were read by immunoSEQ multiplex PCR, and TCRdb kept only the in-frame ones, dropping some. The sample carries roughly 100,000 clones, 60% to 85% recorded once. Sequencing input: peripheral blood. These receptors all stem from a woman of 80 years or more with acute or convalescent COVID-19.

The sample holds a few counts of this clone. The CDR3 reads CASSATANYGYTF. The CDR3 nucleotides read TGTGCCAGTAGTGCGACAGCCAACTATGGCTACACCTTC. This chain links TRBV19 with TRBJ1-2, with a possible D match to TRBD1 (5 bases). The CDR3 runs to 13 residues. Deletions cut 5 bases from V and 2 bases from J, with 9 bases between. Germline values: CDR1 LNHDA, CDR2 SQIVND (reference sequence).

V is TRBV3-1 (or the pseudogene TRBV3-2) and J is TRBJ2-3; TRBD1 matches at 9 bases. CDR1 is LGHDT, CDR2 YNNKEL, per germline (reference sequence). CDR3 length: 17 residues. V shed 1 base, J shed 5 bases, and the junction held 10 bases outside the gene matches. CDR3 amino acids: CASSQAGPGQGEDTQYF. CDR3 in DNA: TGTGCCAGCAGCCAAGCCGGACCGGGACAGGGAGAAGATACGCAGTATTTT.

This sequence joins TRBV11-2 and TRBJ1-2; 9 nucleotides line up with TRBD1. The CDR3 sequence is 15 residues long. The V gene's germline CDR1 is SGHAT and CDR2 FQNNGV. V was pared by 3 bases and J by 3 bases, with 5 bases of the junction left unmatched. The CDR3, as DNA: TGTGCCAGCAGCTTGAGGACAGGGGATGACTATGGCTACACCTTC. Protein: CASSLRTGDDYGYTF.

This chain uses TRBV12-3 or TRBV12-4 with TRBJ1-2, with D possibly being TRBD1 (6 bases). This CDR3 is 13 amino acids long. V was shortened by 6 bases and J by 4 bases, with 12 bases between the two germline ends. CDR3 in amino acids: CASRPQGSYGYTF. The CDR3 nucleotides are TGTGCCAGCAGGCCACAGGGCTCCTATGGCTACACCTTC.

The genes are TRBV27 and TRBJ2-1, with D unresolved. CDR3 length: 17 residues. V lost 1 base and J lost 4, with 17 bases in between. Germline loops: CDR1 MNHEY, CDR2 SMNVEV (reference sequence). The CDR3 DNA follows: TGTGCCAGCAGTTTATGGCTAGGTGAAGTCGGTTACAATGAGCAGTTCTTC. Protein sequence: CASSLWLGEVGYNEQFF.

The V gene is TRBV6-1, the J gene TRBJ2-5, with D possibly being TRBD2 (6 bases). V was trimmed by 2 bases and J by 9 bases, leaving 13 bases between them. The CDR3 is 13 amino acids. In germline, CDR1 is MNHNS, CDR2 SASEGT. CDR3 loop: CASSELGGGAQYF. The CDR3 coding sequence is TGTGCCAGCAGTGAATTGGGAGGAGGGGCCCAGTACTTC.

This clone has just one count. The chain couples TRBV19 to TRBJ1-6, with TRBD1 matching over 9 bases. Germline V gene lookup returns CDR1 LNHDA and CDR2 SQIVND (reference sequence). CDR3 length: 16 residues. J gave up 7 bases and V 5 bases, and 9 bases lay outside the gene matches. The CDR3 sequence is CASSRRGTGNNSPLHF. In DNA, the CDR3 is TGTGCCAGTAGTCGGAGAGGGACAGGGAACAATTCACCCCTCCACTTT.

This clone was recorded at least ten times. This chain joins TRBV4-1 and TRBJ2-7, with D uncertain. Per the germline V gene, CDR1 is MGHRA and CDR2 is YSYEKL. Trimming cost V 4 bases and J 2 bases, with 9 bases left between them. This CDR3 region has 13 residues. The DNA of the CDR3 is TGCGCCAGCAGCCGAACAGTTACCTACGAGCAGTACTTC. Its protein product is CASSRTVTYEQYF.

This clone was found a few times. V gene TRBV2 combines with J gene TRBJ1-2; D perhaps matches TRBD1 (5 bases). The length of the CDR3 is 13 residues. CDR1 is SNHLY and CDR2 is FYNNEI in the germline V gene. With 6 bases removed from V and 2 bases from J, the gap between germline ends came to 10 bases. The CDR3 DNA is TGTGCCAGCAGACAGGACCTAAACTATGGCTACACCTTC. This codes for CASRQDLNYGYTF.

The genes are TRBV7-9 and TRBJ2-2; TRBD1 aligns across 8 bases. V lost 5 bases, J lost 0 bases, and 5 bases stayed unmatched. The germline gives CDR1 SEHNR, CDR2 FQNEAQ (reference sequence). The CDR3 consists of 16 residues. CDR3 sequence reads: CASSPYRGANTGELFF. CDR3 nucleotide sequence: TGTGCCAGCAGCCCGTACAGGGGGGCGAACACCGGGGAGCTGTTTTTT.

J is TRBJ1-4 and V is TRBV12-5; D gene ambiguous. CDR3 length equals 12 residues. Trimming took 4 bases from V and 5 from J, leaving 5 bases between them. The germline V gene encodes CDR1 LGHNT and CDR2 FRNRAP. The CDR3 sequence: CASGSLNEKLFF. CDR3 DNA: TGTGCTAGTGGTTCCCTAAATGAAAAACTGTTTTTT.

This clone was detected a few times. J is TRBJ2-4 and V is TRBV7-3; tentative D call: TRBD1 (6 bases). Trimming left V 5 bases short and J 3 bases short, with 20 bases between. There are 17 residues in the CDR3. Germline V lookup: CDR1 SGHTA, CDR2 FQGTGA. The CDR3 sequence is CASSQGNEGEHKNIQYF. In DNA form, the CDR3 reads TGTGCCAGCAGCCAGGGGAATGAAGGGGAGCACAAAAACATTCAGTACTTC.